These 24 T cell receptor beta chains originate from one sample sequenced in a study. From the 5' RACE reads, TCRdb called clonotypes with MiXCR, one entry per CDR3 protein. The table includes about 180 distinct CDR3 sequences, approximately 34% detected once. Sequenced input: central memory T cells from blood PBMCs. Subset here: central memory CD4+ T cells. These receptors all stem from a male donor with HIV.

This clonotype was detected a few times. This chain uses TRBV27 with TRBJ1-1; TRBD1 might be the D (5 bases). With 3 bases removed from V and 7 bases from J, the gap between germline ends came to 15 bases. The CDR3 consists of 14 residues. Germline V CDR1 and CDR2: MNHEY, SMNVEV (reference sequence). CDR3 region: CASSFDSSGGEAFF. Written as DNA, the CDR3 is TGTGCCAGCAGTTTTGACAGCTCTGGGGGTGAAGCTTTCTTT.

The rearrangement uses TRBV11-2 and TRBJ2-2; D unresolved. With 5 bases removed from V and 0 bases from J, the gap between germline ends came to 7 bases. Germline V gene data show CDR1 as SGHAT and CDR2 as FQNNGV. The CDR3 contains 14 residues. DNA for the CDR3: TGTGCCAGCAGCCTAGGCCCGAACACCGGGGAGCTGTTTTTT. Translating it yields CASSLGPNTGELFF.

This clonotype has only a few counts. The chain joins TRBV6-5 to TRBJ2-1; D is possibly TRBD2 (7 bases). V lost 2 bases and J 0 bases, leaving 14 bases between the germline ends. The germline gives CDR1 MNHEY, CDR2 SVGAGI. The CDR3 runs to 17 residues. CDR3 region: CASSYGLADSSYNEQFF. CDR3 nucleotide sequence: TGTGCCAGCAGTTACGGCCTAGCGGACAGCTCCTACAATGAGCAGTTCTTC.

The chain employs TRBV6-1 and TRBJ1-3; no definite D call. CDR1 MNHNS and CDR2 SASEGT come from the germline V gene. The CDR3 is 17 residues long. Deletions cut 4 bases from V and 4 bases from J, with 20 bases between. The CDR3 protein is CASSVAVQETAGNTIYF. CDR3 bases: TGTGCCAGCAGTGTGGCCGTCCAGGAAACCGCCGGAAACACCATATATTTT.

This clonotype was observed a few times. DNA of the CDR3: TGCGCCAGCAGTCAGCCCCCTCAGGGGGATCAGCCCCAGCATTTT. Encoded protein: CASSQPPQGDQPQHF. This chain joins TRBV23-1 and TRBJ1-5; 7 bases are a match to TRBD1. TRBV23-1 is known as an ORF, though its function is uncertain. The CDR3 runs 15 residues. Germline trimming cut 3 bases from V and 5 bases from J; bases unmatched to any gene: 7.

The table lists this clonotype with a few counts. V and J are TRBV6-1 and TRBJ2-7; unclear D gene. The CDR3 has 14 residues. Germline lookup yields CDR1 MNHNS and CDR2 SASEGT. The CDR3 reads CASSATQSSYEQYV. Here the CDR3 DNA reads TGTGCCAGCAGTGCCACACAGTCTTCCTACGAGCAGTACGTT.

J is TRBJ2-3 and V is TRBV10-1; D gene ambiguous. The ends were cut back, 2 bases at V and 3 bases at J, with 6 bases in the middle. The CDR3 runs to 13 residues. The germline V gene has CDR1 WNHNN and CDR2 SYGVQD (reference sequence). The DNA for the CDR3 is TGCGCCAGCAGTGAGCGCCATACAGATACGCAGTATTTT. Residues: CASSERHTDTQYF.

This clonotype has just a few counts. The gene calls are TRBV12-3 or TRBV12-4 and TRBJ2-4; 10 positions match TRBD1. The ends lost 5 bases at V and 8 bases at J; junction bases unmatched: 3. This CDR3 region has 13 residues. This CDR3 is CASSRTGGYIQYF. CDR3 nucleotides: TGTGCCAGCAGTAGGACAGGGGGTTACATTCAGTACTTC.

This clonotype was seen a handful of times. The chain uses TRBV12-3 or TRBV12-4 and TRBJ1-6; the match to TRBD1 covers 7 bases. The length of the CDR3 is 15 residues. V shed 6 bases, J shed 5 bases, and the junction held 7 bases outside the gene matches. In DNA, the CDR3 is TGTGCCAGCAGAAGACAGGGTACAGATAATTCACCCCTCCACTTT. Amino acids: CASRRQGTDNSPLHF.

This clonotype was observed a handful of times. This sequence joins TRBV12-2 and TRBJ1-1. TRBV12-2 is reported as a pseudogene. CDR3 size: 13 residues. CDR3 sequence reads: CAFGGGQTTEAFF. The CDR3 nucleotides are TGTGCCTTCGGGGGGGGTCAGACCACTGAAGCTTTCTTT.

The chain links TRBV11-2 to TRBJ1-1; D remains unclear. From germline, CDR1 is SGHAT and CDR2 FQNNGV. The CDR3 spans 13 residues. V shed 3 bases and J shed 4 bases, with 9 bases lying between them. CDR3 sequence reads: CASSLSWGTEAFF. As DNA, the CDR3 is TGTGCCAGCAGCTTGTCGTGGGGCACTGAAGCTTTCTTT.

This clonotype has a handful of counts. The rearrangement joins TRBV29-1 to TRBJ1-2; no clear D. The ends were cut back, 0 bases at V and 1 base at J, with 12 bases in the middle. The CDR3 extends over 15 amino acids. CDR1 and CDR2 (germline): SQVTM, ANQGSEA. CDR3 amino acids: CSVEDLDADNYGYTF. In DNA, the CDR3 is TGCAGCGTTGAAGATCTCGACGCAGATAACTATGGCTACACCTTC.

The gene calls are TRBV29-1 and TRBJ2-5; D call uncertain. Germline V gene data show CDR1 as SQVTM and CDR2 as ANQGSEA. The CDR3 runs to 11 residues. Between the trimmed V and J ends, which lost 6 bases and 4 bases, there was a span of 9 bases. CDR3 DNA: TGCAGCGTCCCCGTAGGAGAGACCCAGTACTTC. This codes for CSVPVGETQYF.

V and J are TRBV6-2 or TRBV6-3 and TRBJ2-3; D ambiguous. With 8 bases removed from V and 3 bases from J, the gap between germline ends came to 3 bases. Germline V lookup: CDR1 MNHEY, CDR2 SVGEGT. The CDR3 has 10 amino acids. The CDR3, as DNA: TGTGCCAGCGGTACAGATACGCAGTATTTT. Its protein product is CASGTDTQYF.

This clonotype has more than one count but fewer than ten. The chain uses TRBV7-7 and TRBJ1-4; D unresolved. V was cut by 1 base and J by 11 bases, with 8 bases left in between. Per the germline V gene, CDR1 is SSHAT and CDR2 is FNYEAQ (reference sequence). The CDR3 loop spans 12 amino acids. CDR3 sequence (DNA): TGTGCCAGCAGCTTAGATGGGTTGAAACTGTTTTTT. Encoded protein: CASSLDGLKLFF.

The V call is TRBV6-5, the J call TRBJ2-7, with D uncertain. V gave up 4 bases and J gave up 3 bases, with 10 bases separating them. The CDR3 is made up of 13 amino acids. Germline CDR1 reads MNHEY; CDR2 reads SVGAGI. CDR3 nucleotide sequence: TGTGCCAGCAGTTCTTCCCCTTACTACGAGCAGTACTTC. It is translated as CASSSSPYYEQYF.

The J gene is TRBJ1-5, the V gene TRBV3-1; D possibly corresponds to TRBD1 (6 bases). The V gene's germline CDR1 is LGHDT and CDR2 YNNKEL (reference sequence). The germline V and J ends were trimmed by 1 base and 7 bases, with 14 bases remaining between them. The CDR3 is 15 residues long. The CDR3 nucleotides read TGTGCCAGCAGCCAAGGAGATGGGGGCAGGCAGCCCCAGCATTTT. Translating it yields CASSQGDGGRQPQHF.

This clonotype was seen a handful of times. This sequence joins TRBV20-1 and TRBJ1-4; D possibly corresponds to TRBD1 (5 bases). In germline, CDR1 is DFQATT, CDR2 SNEGSKA (reference sequence). The CDR3 is 12 amino acids. The ends were cut back, 6 bases at V and 8 bases at J, with 13 bases in the middle. For the CDR3, the DNA is TGCAGTGCCCCCTTGCAGGGAGAAAAACTGTTTTTT. Its translation: CSAPLQGEKLFF.

This clonotype has more than one count but fewer than ten. This CDR3 is CAMSPGRNYGYTF. The CDR3 bases are TGTGCCATGAGCCCAGGGCGAAACTATGGCTACACCTTC. V gene TRBV10-3 combines with J gene TRBJ1-2; TRBD1 is a possible D gene (5 bases). The V gene lost 9 bases and the J gene lost 2 bases, with 13 bases spanning the gap. The CDR3 sequence is 13 residues long. In germline, CDR1 is ENHRY, CDR2 SYGVKD.

There are a few counts of this clonotype. The chain couples TRBV5-6 to TRBJ2-7; no definite D call. Trimming removed 0 bases at V and 9 bases at J, with 10 bases between. This CDR3 is built from 12 residues. Germline CDR1 reads SGHDT; CDR2 reads YYEEEE. This CDR3 reads CASSLAESGQYV. The CDR3 nucleotides are TGTGCCAGCAGCTTGGCGGAATCAGGGCAGTACGTC.

V and J are TRBV6-1 and TRBJ2-5, with TRBD2 matching 9 bases. Trimming cost V 7 bases and J 4 bases; bases outside gene matches: 7. Germline loops: CDR1 MNHNS, CDR2 SASEGT. The CDR3 contains 14 residues. CDR3: CASTRSGGGETQYF. The CDR3 DNA follows: TGTGCCAGCACCCGTAGCGGGGGAGGAGAGACCCAGTACTTC.

The gene calls are TRBV14 and TRBJ2-1, with TRBD1 matching 10 bases. The germline V gene encodes CDR1 SGHDN and CDR2 FVKESK. V lost 0 bases, J lost 8 bases, and 4 bases stayed unmatched. This CDR3 contains 15 residues. In DNA, the CDR3 is TGTGCCAGCAGCCAAGATGGACAGGGGGTGGATGAGCAGTTCTTC. Translation: CASSQDGQGVDEQFF. The full variable domain, in which reference TRBV14 and TRBJ2-1 provide the parts outside the CDR3, is EAGVTQFPSHSVIEKGQTVTLRCDPISGHDNLYWYRRVMGKEIKFLLHFVKESKQDESGMPNNRFLAERTGGTYSTLKVQPAELEDSGVYFCASSQDGQGVDEQFFGPGTRLTVL.

This sequence joins TRBV12-3 or TRBV12-4 and TRBJ1-6, with unresolved D. V was cut by 6 bases and J by 2 bases, with 11 bases left in between. This CDR3 is 15 amino acids long. CDR3 in DNA: TGTGCCAGCAGCGGGCGTGGCACCTATAATTCACCCCTCCACTTT. It is translated as CASSGRGTYNSPLHF.

This clonotype came up a few times. V is TRBV6-1 and J is TRBJ2-3; TRBD1 matches at 7 bases. V shed 5 bases and J 2 bases; nucleotides not matched to a gene: 13. The V gene's germline CDR1 is MNHNS and CDR2 SASEGT. The CDR3 has 17 residues. The CDR3: CASSPGRTGAHTDTQYF. Here the CDR3 DNA reads TGTGCCAGCAGTCCAGGCCGAACAGGGGCTCACACAGATACGCAGTATTTT.